This T cell receptor (beta chain) was identified in a study of multiple sclerosis patients with progressive multifocal leukoencephalopathy. With respect to this clone: The antigen remains undetermined.

Assay: immunoSEQ multiplex PCR; the TCRdb copy retains only in-frame clones and omits some. The profile covers over 20,000 clones, with roughly 90% appearing a single time and around 2.5% taken by the ten largest. The study, taken as a whole, reports: Most PML patients had lower entropy, suggesting less diverse TRB repertoires. Before and during natalizumab, the clones expanded at PML already existed.

Time point meaning: about 13 months of natalizumab therapy. Germline V gene sequence: CDR1 MDHEN, CDR2 SYDVKM. The CDR3 covers 15 residues. Trimming took off 6 bases at V and 1 base at J, with 15 bases between the two ends. The J gene is TRBJ1-1, the V gene TRBV28; D not resolved. The sample was PBMCs, taken from a patient treated with natalizumab. The clonotype was recovered from a man younger than 40 with multiple sclerosis. Here the CDR3 reads CASSSGDLGNTEAFF. CDR3 nucleotide sequence: TGTGCCAGCAGCAGCGGAGACCTGGGGAACACTGAAGCTTTCTTT.